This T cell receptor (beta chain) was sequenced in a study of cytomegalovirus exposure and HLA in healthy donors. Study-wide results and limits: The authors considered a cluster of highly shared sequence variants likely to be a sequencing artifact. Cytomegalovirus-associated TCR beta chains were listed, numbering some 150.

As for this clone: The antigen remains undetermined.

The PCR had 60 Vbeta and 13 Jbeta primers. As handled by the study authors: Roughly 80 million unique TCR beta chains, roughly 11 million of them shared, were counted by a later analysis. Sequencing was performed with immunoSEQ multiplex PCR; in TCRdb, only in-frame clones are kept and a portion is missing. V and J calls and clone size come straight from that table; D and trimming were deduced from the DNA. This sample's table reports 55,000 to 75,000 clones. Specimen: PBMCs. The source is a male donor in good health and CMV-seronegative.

CDR3: CASSSTGYGYTF. As DNA, the CDR3 is TGTGCCAGCAGTTCGACAGGATATGGCTACACCTTC. The chain recombines TRBV14 with TRBJ1-2; TRBD1 is a possible D gene (6 bases). V was cut by 6 bases and J by 5 bases, with 10 bases left in between. CDR3 size: 12 residues. The germline V gene encodes CDR1 SGHDN and CDR2 FVKESK.